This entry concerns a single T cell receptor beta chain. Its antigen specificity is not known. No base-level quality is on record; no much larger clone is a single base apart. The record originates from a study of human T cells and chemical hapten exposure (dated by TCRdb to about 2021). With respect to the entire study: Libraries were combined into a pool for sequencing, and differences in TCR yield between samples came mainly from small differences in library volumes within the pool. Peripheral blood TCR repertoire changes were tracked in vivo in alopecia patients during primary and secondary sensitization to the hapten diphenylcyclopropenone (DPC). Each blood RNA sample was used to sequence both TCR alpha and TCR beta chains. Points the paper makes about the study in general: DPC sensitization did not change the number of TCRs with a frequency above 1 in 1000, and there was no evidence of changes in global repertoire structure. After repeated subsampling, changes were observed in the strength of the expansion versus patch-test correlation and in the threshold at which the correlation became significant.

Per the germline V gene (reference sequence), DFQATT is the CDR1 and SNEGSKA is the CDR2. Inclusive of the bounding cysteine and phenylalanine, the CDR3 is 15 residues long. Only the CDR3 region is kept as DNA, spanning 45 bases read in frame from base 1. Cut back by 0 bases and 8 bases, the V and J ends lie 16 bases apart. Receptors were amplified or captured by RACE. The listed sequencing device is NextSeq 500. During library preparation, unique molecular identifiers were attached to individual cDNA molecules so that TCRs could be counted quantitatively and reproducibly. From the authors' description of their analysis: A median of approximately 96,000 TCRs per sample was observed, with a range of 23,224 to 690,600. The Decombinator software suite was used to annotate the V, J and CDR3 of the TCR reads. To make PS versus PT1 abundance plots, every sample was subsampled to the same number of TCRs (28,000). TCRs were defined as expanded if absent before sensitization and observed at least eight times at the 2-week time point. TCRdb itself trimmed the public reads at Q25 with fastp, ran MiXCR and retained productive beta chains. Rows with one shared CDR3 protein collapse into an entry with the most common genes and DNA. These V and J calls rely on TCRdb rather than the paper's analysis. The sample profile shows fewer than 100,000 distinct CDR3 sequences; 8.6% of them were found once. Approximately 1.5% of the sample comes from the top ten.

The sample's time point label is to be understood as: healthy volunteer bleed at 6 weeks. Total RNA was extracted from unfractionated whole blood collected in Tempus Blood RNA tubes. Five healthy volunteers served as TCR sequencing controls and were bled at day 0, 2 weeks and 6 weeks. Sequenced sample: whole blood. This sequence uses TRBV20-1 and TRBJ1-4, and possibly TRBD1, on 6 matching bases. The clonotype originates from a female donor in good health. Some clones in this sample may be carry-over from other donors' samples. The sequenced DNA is TGCAGTGCTAGAGATCGAGCAGGGGTTGGGGAAAAACTGTTTTTT. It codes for CSARDRAGVGEKLFF.